The entry that follows covers one T cell receptor beta chain sequence. No antigen is known for it. This specimen comes from a study of cytomegalovirus exposure and HLA in healthy donors. The germline V gene encodes CDR1 SGHVS and CDR2 FNYEAQ. The CDR3 length is 19 residues. V lost 1 base and J 9 bases, leaving 25 bases between the germline ends. The PCR used 60 Vbeta and 13 Jbeta primers. The method was immunoSEQ multiplex PCR; TCRdb's version includes in-frame clones alone and lacks a portion of them. The repertoire holds 140,000 to 150,000 clones, more than 60% seen once, with approximately 13% in the top ten. Notes on the study in general: Most observed TCR sequences were rare, whereas some public TCRs were detected in many donors. An analysis that was carried out later associated 15,000 to 20,000 TCR beta sequences with HLA alleles at 0.05 false discovery rate. Earlier results showed most TCR beta V segments being productive about 90% or about 30% of the time. In all likelihood, a cluster of highly shared sequence variants was a sequencing artifact.

The sequenced material came from PBMCs. This chain links TRBV7-6 with TRBJ1-6, with D possibly TRBD1 on 6 matching bases. This clonotype was sampled from a man aged 35 to 55 in good health and CMV-seropositive. CDR3: CASSLESGQGSPVVSPLHF. DNA of the CDR3: TGTGCCAGCAGCTTAGAGAGTGGTCAGGGGAGCCCGGTGGTTTCACCCCTCCACTTT.